This entry lists 20 T cell receptor beta chains sequenced from one sample in a study of blood T cell repertoires in COVID-19. Assay: immunoSEQ multiplex PCR; the TCRdb copy retains only in-frame clones and omits some. This sample has about 240,000 clones, with around 87% found just once. The sequencing sample was made of PBMCs or T cells enriched from blood (not recorded which). These receptors all stem from a woman between 35 and 50 years old with acute COVID-19.

The rearrangement uses TRBV27 and TRBJ2-1; 11 bases match TRBD2. Germline trimming cut 6 bases from V and 4 bases from J; bases unmatched to any gene: 11. The CDR3 is 17 amino acids. CDR1 MNHEY and CDR2 SMNVEV come from the germline V gene (reference sequence). This CDR3 reads CASSQTASGGYYNEQFF. The CDR3 nucleotides are TGTGCCAGCAGCCAAACGGCTAGCGGGGGGTATTACAATGAGCAGTTCTTC.

With regard to this clone: Compared with germline, one end of the junction differs, possibly owing to a read error. V is TRBV12-3 or TRBV12-4 and J is TRBJ1-1, with D possibly being TRBD1 (5 bases). CDR3 length equals 13 residues. The CDR3 DNA is TGTGCCAGCAGCTTAGACAGTTACACTGAAGCTTTCTTT. It is translated as CASSLDSYTEAFF.

This chain uses TRBV5-6 with TRBJ2-1; D not certain. From germline, CDR1 is SGHDT and CDR2 YYEEEE. There are 11 residues in the CDR3. V was clipped by 2 bases and J by 9 bases, with 6 bases between them. The CDR3 DNA reads TGTGCCAGCAGCTTAGCCTTTGAGCAGTTCTTC. Translated, it gives CASSLAFEQFF.

The chain combines TRBV29-1 with TRBJ2-3; 7 bases are shared with TRBD2. Germline V CDR1 and CDR2: SQVTM, ANQGSEA. V lost 5 bases and J lost 0; bases outside the gene matches: 5. This CDR3 is built from 14 residues. In nucleotides, the CDR3 is TGCAGCGTTATGGCTAGCGGAAGCACAGATACGCAGTATTTT. Encoded protein: CSVMASGSTDTQYF.

The chain combines TRBV6-4 with TRBJ2-1, with a possible D match to TRBD1 (6 bases). This CDR3 has 13 residues. Germline-derived CDR1 and CDR2 are MRHNA and SNTAGT. V shed 5 bases and J shed 11 bases, with 16 bases lying between them. The CDR3 DNA reads as TGTGCCAGCAGTACAGACCAGGACAGTAAGCAGTTCTTC. Protein sequence: CASSTDQDSKQFF.

CDR3 residues: CASSFPAGKVVDTQYF. The CDR3 region has the DNA TGTGCCAGCAGCTTCCCTGCGGGAAAGGTGGTAGATACGCAGTATTTT. This sequence joins TRBV5-4 and TRBJ2-3, with D perhaps TRBD2 (6 bases). V lost 2 bases and J 5 bases, leaving 18 bases between the germline ends. The CDR3 has 16 amino acids. Germline V CDR1 and CDR2: SGHNT, YYREEE (reference sequence).

The rearrangement uses TRBV5-5 and TRBJ1-5, with TRBD1 identical over 7 bases. The trim removed 0 bases at V and 6 bases at J, leaving 3 bases unmatched. The CDR3 is made up of 14 amino acids. Germline V CDR1 and CDR2: SGHKS, YYEKEE (reference sequence). CDR3 amino acids: CASSLEGGRQPQHF. In nucleotides, the CDR3 is TGTGCCAGCAGCTTGGAAGGGGGCCGTCAGCCCCAGCATTTT.

The J gene is TRBJ1-5, the V gene TRBV12-3 or TRBV12-4; a weak D match, TRBD1 (5 bases). The CDR3 is made up of 13 amino acids. V gave up 5 bases and J gave up 5 bases, with 10 bases separating them. The CDR3 protein is CASSVSRDQPQHF. CDR3 DNA sequence: TGTGCCAGCAGTGTCTCCAGGGATCAGCCCCAGCATTTT.

The chain is built from TRBV4-1 and TRBJ2-5; the match to TRBD2 covers 8 bases. The CDR3 runs 13 residues. Trimming cost V 3 bases and J 4 bases; bases outside gene matches: 1. Per germline, CDR1 MGHRA and CDR2 YSYEKL. The CDR3 nucleotides are TGCGCCAGCAGCCACGGGGGGGCAGAGACCCAGTACTTC. Amino acids: CASSHGGAETQYF.

The chain employs TRBV7-8 and TRBJ1-2, with TRBD1 matching 8 bases. Germline V gives CDR1 SGHVS, CDR2 FQNEAQ. This CDR3 comprises 12 residues. After removal of 6 bases from V and 7 bases from J, the junction contained 4 bases not matched to a gene. This CDR3 is CASRSGGGGYTF. DNA for the CDR3: TGTGCCAGCAGATCAGGGGGCGGTGGCTACACCTTC.

The gene calls are TRBV5-1 and TRBJ1-1, with a weak D call TRBD1 (6 bases). The CDR3 length is 15 residues. V was pared by 4 bases and J by 4 bases, with 17 bases between. CDR1 is SGHRS, CDR2 YFSETQ, per germline. CDR3 sequence reads: CASSPRGDPGTEAFF. In nucleotides, the CDR3 is TGCGCCAGCAGCCCCAGGGGAGATCCAGGCACTGAAGCTTTCTTT.

The chain has TRBV9 and TRBJ2-1; TRBD2 matches 13 bases. Germline trimming cut 0 bases from V and 6 bases from J; bases unmatched to any gene: 9. The germline gives CDR1 SGDLS, CDR2 YYNGEE. This CDR3 has 18 residues. The CDR3 bases are TGTGCCAGCAGCGTAGGTGTTGGACTAGCGGGAGAGGTCAATGAGCAGTTCTTC. Translated, it gives CASSVGVGLAGEVNEQFF.

The CDR3 loop reads CASSLSGGIGYTF. The CDR3 bases are TGTGCCAGCAGCTTGTCGGGGGGGATAGGCTACACCTTC. The chain employs TRBV7-9 and TRBJ1-2, with D possibly being TRBD1 (5 bases). The CDR3 has 13 amino acids. V lost 3 bases to trimming and J lost 8 bases, with 13 bases between them. Germline CDR1 is SEHNR and CDR2 is FQNEAQ (reference sequence).

The CDR3 sequence: CASSEGEAGEGYTF. In nucleotides, the CDR3 is TGTGCCAGCAGTGAAGGGGAGGCAGGCGAGGGCTACACCTTC. V is TRBV6-4 and J is TRBJ1-2; tentative D call: TRBD1 (5 bases). The CDR3 length is 14 residues. Germline CDR1 MRHNA, CDR2 SNTAGT. Between the trimmed V and J ends, which lost 3 bases and 8 bases, there was a span of 16 bases.

The CDR3 loop is CASSIYSGSTGELFF. The CDR3 DNA is TGTGCCAGTAGTATCTATAGCGGGAGCACCGGGGAGCTGTTTTTT. The chain combines TRBV19 with TRBJ2-2; TRBD2 matches 9 bases. CDR1 and CDR2 (germline): LNHDA, SQIVND (reference sequence). The ends lost 3 bases at V and 4 bases at J; junction bases unmatched: 3. This CDR3 has 15 amino acids.

The chain recombines TRBV29-1 with TRBJ2-2; D is uncertain. The ends were cut back, 3 bases at V and 2 bases at J, with 7 bases in the middle. The CDR3 covers 13 residues. Germline V lookup: CDR1 SQVTM, CDR2 ANQGSEA. The CDR3 is CSVEAENTGELFF. The CDR3 DNA reads as TGCAGCGTTGAGGCGGAAAACACCGGGGAGCTGTTTTTT.

This rearrangement joins TRBV6-5 to TRBJ1-2; D remains unclear. The CDR3 is 13 amino acids. The germline CDR1 and CDR2 sequences are MNHEY and SVGAGI. The V end was cut by 4 bases, the J end by 8 bases, with 14 bases between. Written as DNA, the CDR3 is TGTGCCAGCAGTTCTTGGACTGGGAAGGGCTACACCTTC. Its protein product is CASSSWTGKGYTF.

This chain connects TRBV5-1 to TRBJ2-1, with 8 positions matching TRBD2. The CDR3 is 17 amino acids. Germline CDR1 and CDR2: SGHRS and YFSETQ. V dropped 0 bases and J dropped 0; count of bases not matched to a gene: 5. The CDR3: CASSLEGGRSSYNEQFF. The CDR3 DNA reads as TGCGCCAGCAGCTTGGAGGGCGGGAGGAGCTCCTACAATGAGCAGTTCTTC.

The CDR3 nucleotides read TGCGCCAGCAGCTTGAAAGGGGAACCCTACAATGAGCAGTTCTTC. This translates into CASSLKGEPYNEQFF. This rearrangement joins TRBV5-1 to TRBJ2-1; D may be TRBD1 (5 bases). V lost 1 base to trimming and J lost 2 bases, with 10 bases between them. The CDR3 runs to 15 residues. Germline assignment: CDR1 SGHRS and CDR2 YFSETQ. Combining the CDR3 with reference TRBV5-1 and TRBJ2-1 gives the whole variable domain KAGVTQTPRYLIKTRGQQVTLSCSPISGHRSVSWYQQTPGQGLQFLFEYFSETQRNKGNFPGRFSGRQFSNSRSEMNVSTLELGDSALYLCASSLKGEPYNEQFFGPGTRLTVL.

This clone was seen just once. The chain carries TRBV19 and TRBJ2-5; 9 positions agree with TRBD2. The J segment lost 3 bases and the V segment lost 3 bases, leaving 5 bases of the junction unmatched. The CDR3 totals 15 residues. The germline V gene has CDR1 LNHDA and CDR2 SQIVND (reference sequence). The CDR3: CASSILAGGKETQYF. In nucleotides, the CDR3 is TGTGCCAGTAGTATCTTGGCGGGAGGGAAAGAGACCCAGTACTTC.